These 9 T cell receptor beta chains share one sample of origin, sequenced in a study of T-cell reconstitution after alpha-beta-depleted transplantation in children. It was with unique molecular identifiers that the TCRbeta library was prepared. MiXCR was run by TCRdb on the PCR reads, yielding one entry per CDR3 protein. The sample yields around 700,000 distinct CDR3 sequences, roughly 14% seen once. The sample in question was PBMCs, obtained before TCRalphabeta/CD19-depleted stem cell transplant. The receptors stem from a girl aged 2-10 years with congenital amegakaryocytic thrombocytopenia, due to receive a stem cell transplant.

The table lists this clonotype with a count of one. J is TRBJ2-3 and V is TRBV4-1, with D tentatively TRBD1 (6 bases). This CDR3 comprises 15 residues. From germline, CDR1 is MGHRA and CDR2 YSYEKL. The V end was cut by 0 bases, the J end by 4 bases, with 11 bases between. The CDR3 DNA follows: TGCGCCAGCAGCCAAGATCAGGGGCGGGCAGATACGCAGTATTTT. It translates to CASSQDQGRADTQYF.

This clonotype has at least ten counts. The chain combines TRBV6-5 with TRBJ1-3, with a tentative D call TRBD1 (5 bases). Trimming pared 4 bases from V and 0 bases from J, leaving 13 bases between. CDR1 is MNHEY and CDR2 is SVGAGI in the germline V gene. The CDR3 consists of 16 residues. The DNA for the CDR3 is TGTGCCAGCAGTTCGAGGCGGGGGGACTCTGGAAACACCATATATTTT. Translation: CASSSRRGDSGNTIYF.

The CDR3 here is CSARLWASGRAPSTGELFF. The CDR3 region has the DNA TGCAGTGCTAGATTGTGGGCTAGCGGGAGGGCCCCGAGCACCGGGGAGCTGTTTTTT. The chain carries TRBV20-1 and TRBJ2-2; 12 positions agree with TRBD2. This CDR3 region has 19 residues. V was clipped by 2 bases and J by 4 bases; unmatched bases: 14. Germline CDR1 reads DFQATT; CDR2 reads SNEGSKA (reference sequence).

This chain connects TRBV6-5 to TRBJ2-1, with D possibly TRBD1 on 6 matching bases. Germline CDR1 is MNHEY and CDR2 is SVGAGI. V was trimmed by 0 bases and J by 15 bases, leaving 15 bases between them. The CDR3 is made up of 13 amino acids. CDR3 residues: CASSYSGALVPFF. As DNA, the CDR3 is TGTGCCAGCAGTTACTCGGGGGCGCTTGTCCCGTTCTTC.

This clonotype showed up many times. This chain's CDR3 is CASSLPGAGYEQFF. Here the CDR3 DNA reads TGTGCCAGCAGCTTGCCGGGGGCAGGGTATGAGCAGTTCTTC. The chain recombines TRBV5-6 with TRBJ2-1, with D tentatively TRBD1 or TRBD2 (6 bases each). V was cut by 1 base and J by 8 bases, with 13 bases left in between. This CDR3 has 14 residues. Germline V gene data show CDR1 as SGHDT and CDR2 as YYEEEE. Looking up the rest from reference TRBV5-6 and TRBJ2-1 gives the full variable domain: DAGVTQSPTHLIKTRGQQVTLRCSPKSGHDTVSWYQQALGQGPQFIFQYYEEEERQRGNFPDRFSGHQFPNYSSELNVNALLLGDSALYLCASSLPGAGYEQFFGPGTRLTVL.

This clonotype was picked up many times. The DNA for the CDR3 is TGTGCCAGCAGCTTAGAGCCCCCCAGGGCCCCTTGGGACATTCAGTACTTC. This encodes CASSLEPPRAPWDIQYF. The rearrangement uses TRBV7-6 and TRBJ2-4, with D tentatively TRBD1 (5 bases). The CDR3 runs 17 residues. CDR1 and CDR2 from the germline V gene are SGHVS and FNYEAQ. The V and J ends lost 1 base and 8 bases respectively, with 21 bases between them.

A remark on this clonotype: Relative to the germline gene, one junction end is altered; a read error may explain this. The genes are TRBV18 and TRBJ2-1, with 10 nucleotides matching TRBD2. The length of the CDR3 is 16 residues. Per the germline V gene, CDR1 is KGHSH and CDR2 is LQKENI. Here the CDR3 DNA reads TGTACCAGCTCACCAGGGACTAGCGTTTCCTACAATGAGCAGTTCTTC. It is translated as CTSSPGTSVSYNEQFF. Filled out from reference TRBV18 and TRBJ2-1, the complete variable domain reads NAGVMQNPRHLVRRRGQEARLRCSPMKGHSHVYWYRQLPEEGLKFMVYLQKENIIDESGMPKERFSAEFPKEGPSILRIQQVVRGDSAAYFCTSSPGTSVSYNEQFFGPGTRLTVL.

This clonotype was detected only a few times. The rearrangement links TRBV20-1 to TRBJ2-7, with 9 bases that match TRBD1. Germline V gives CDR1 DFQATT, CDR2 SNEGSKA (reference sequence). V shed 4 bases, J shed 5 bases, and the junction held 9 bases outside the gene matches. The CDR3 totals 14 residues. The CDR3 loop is CSATGTGSRHEQYF. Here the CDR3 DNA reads TGCAGTGCTACCGGGACAGGGAGTAGACACGAGCAGTACTTC.

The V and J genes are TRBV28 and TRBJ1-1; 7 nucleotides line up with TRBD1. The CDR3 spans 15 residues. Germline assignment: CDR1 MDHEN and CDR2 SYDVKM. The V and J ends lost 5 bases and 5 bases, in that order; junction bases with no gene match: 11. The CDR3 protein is CASSPMTTGITEAFF. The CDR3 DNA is TGTGCCAGCAGTCCGATGACGACAGGGATAACTGAAGCTTTCTTT.